This T cell receptor (beta chain) emerged from a study of shared clonotypes between healthy human individuals. Study-wide context: CD4 naive and CD4 memory each took three plates per donor, while CD8 naive took two and CD8 memory one. Study-wide results and limits: A handful of donors had about 5% of their naive CD4 clonotypes in common. Shared clonotypes across all four donors exceeded non-shared ones in generation probability. Donor clonotype sharing was expected to depend on sequencing depth.

Germline V gene lookup returns CDR1 MNHEY and CDR2 SVGAGI. Trimming at V came to 6 bases and at J to 9 bases, leaving 7 bases not matched to a gene. The length of the CDR3 is 12 residues. The data were produced by immunoSEQ multiplex PCR, yet TCRdb's version contains in-frame clones alone and is incomplete. This sample carries more than 2 million clones, 95% of them seen once, and the ten largest clones take 0.13%. On this clone: Its specificity is unknown.

The source is a man aged 18 to 30 in good health. The genes are TRBV6-5 and TRBJ1-2, with 7 bases matching TRBD1. What was sequenced was naive CD4+ T cells sorted from blood. Subset of the sample: CD45RA+ positively selected. As DNA, the CDR3 is TGTGCCAGCAGGAACAGGGGAGGGAGCTACACCTTC. Amino acids: CASRNRGGSYTF.